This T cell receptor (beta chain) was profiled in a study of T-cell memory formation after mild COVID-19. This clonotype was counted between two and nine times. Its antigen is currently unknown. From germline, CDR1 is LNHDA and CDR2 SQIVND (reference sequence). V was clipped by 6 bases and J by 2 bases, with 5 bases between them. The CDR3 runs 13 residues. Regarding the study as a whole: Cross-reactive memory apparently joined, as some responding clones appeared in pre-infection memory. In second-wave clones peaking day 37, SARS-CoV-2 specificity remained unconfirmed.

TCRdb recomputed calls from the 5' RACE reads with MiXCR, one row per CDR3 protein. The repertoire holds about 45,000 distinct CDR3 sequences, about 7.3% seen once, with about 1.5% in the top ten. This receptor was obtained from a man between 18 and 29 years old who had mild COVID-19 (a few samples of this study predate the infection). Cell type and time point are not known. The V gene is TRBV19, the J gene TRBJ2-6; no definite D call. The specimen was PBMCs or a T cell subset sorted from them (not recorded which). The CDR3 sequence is CASRVAGANVLTF. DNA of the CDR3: TGTGCCAGTAGGGTAGCTGGGGCCAACGTCCTGACTTTC.